Listed here is a single T cell receptor beta chain. The CDR3 runs to 14 residues. The ends lost 6 bases at V and 5 bases at J; junction bases unmatched: 9. Germline V gene sequence: CDR1 MDHEN, CDR2 SYDVKM. The authors ran a second PCR of roughly 6 to 12 cycles using a sample-barcoded 5' primer and a J-beta primer mix. Each cDNA was tagged by a template-switch adaptor containing 12 random nucleotides. TCRdb re-analysed the 5' RACE reads in MiXCR, keeping a single row per CDR3 protein. The data contain some 780,000 distinct CDR3 sequences, roughly 50% of them singletons. This specimen belongs to a study of blood T cells in healthy people across ages.

The sequence was obtained from a man aged 35-49 years in good health. Sequencing was done on a sample of blood. The chain joins TRBV28 to TRBJ2-7; TRBD2 matches 8 bases. The CDR3 DNA is TGTGCCAGCAGCCCCCCGGGAGGGAGGGACGAGCAGTACTTC. Residues: CASSPPGGRDEQYF.